One sample yielded the 7 T cell receptor beta chains listed below, sequenced in a study of blood T cell repertoires in COVID-19. Measured with immunoSEQ multiplex PCR; TCRdb has only the in-frame clones, and not every one. The sample contains 200,000 to 300,000 clones, over 80% of which appear only once. The sequenced sample was peripheral blood. Receptor source: a woman between 40 and 55 years old who had recovered from COVID-19.

The V and J genes are TRBV2 and TRBJ2-2; D unresolved. The CDR3 spans 14 residues. V dropped 1 base and J dropped 4 bases, with 7 bases sitting between them. In germline, CDR1 is SNHLY, CDR2 FYNNEI. The CDR3 nucleotides read TGTGCCAGCAGTGAAGTTAGTCGCACCGGGGAGCTGTTTTTT. Encoded protein: CASSEVSRTGELFF. Complete variable domain (other parts from reference TRBV2 and TRBJ2-2): EPEVTQTPSHQVTQMGQEVILRCVPISNHLYFYWYRQILGQKVEFLVSFYNNEISEKSEIFDDQFSVERPDGSNFTLKIRSTKLEDSAMYFCASSEVSRTGELFFGEGSRLTVL.

The chain has TRBV29-1 and TRBJ1-1; 7 positions agree with TRBD1. This CDR3 comprises 14 residues. CDR1 is SQVTM, CDR2 ANQGSEA, per germline. Trimming took 5 bases from V and 5 from J; bases not matched to a gene: 11. The CDR3 sequence: CSVKPRGQGTEAFF. CDR3 DNA sequence: TGCAGCGTTAAACCAAGGGGGCAAGGGACTGAAGCTTTCTTT.

The J gene is TRBJ2-5, the V gene TRBV6-1; 8 nucleotides agree with TRBD2. The CDR3 is 14 amino acids. V gave up 7 bases and J gave up 2 bases; unmatched junction bases: 6. Germline CDR1 MNHNS, CDR2 SASEGT. In DNA, the CDR3 is TGTGCCAGCATCTGGAGCGGGGGACAAGAGACCCAGTACTTC. It is translated as CASIWSGGQETQYF.

The chain combines TRBV27 with TRBJ1-5, with 9 bases matching TRBD1. The CDR3 has 16 amino acids. J lost 1 base, V lost 6 bases, and 7 bases had no gene match. CDR1 and CDR2 (germline): MNHEY, SMNVEV (reference sequence). In nucleotides, the CDR3 is TGTGCCAGCAGGGGACAGGGTTTGGGCAGCAATCAGCCCCAGCATTTT. Translated: CASRGQGLGSNQPQHF.

V and J are TRBV4-3 and TRBJ2-7; 12 positions agree with TRBD2. CDR3 length: 14 residues. Looked up from germline, CDR1 is LGHNA and CDR2 is YSLEER. After removal of 4 bases from V and 3 bases from J, the junction contained 1 base not matched to a gene. CDR3 nucleotides: TGCGCCAGCAGCCCGGGACTAGCGGGCTACGAGCAGTACTTC. This translates into CASSPGLAGYEQYF.

V and J are TRBV9 and TRBJ1-3; D not resolved. There are 16 residues in the CDR3. V shed 3 bases and J shed 0 bases, with 13 bases lying between them. From germline, CDR1 is SGDLS and CDR2 YYNGEE. CDR3 nucleotide sequence: TGTGCCAGCAGCGCCTTTACCACTAGCTCTGGAAACACCATATATTTT. Translated, it gives CASSAFTTSSGNTIYF.

This clone appeared once. The chain recombines TRBV7-2 with TRBJ1-5, with unresolved D. Looked up from germline, CDR1 is SGHTA and CDR2 is FQGNSA. The V end lost 2 bases, the J end lost 4 bases, and 6 bases lay between the germline ends. The CDR3 is 13 residues long. The DNA for the CDR3 is TGTGCCAGCAGCTTAAGGCGGAATCAGCCCCAGCATTTT. Its translation: CASSLRRNQPQHF.